This TCR beta chain derives from a study of blood T cell repertoires in COVID-19. Here immunoSEQ multiplex PCR was the method, and the copy in TCRdb shows in-frame clones only, minus some. The sample shows 150,000 to 200,000 clones, about 74% of them seen only once. V dropped 0 bases and J dropped 2 bases, with 7 bases sitting between them. The CDR3 has 14 residues. CDR1 SGDLS and CDR2 YYNGEE come from the germline V gene. This clone was found a few times. The specimen sequenced was peripheral blood. The rearrangement links TRBV9 to TRBJ2-3; maybe TRBD1 (6 bases). This clonotype was obtained from a woman over 75 with acute or convalescent COVID-19. The CDR3 coding sequence is TGTGCCAGCAGCGTAGAGGGGGACACAGATACGCAGTATTTT. Translation gives CASSVEGDTDTQYF.